A single sample is the source of the 15 T cell receptor beta chains below, sequenced in a study of PD-1 blockade in mismatch repair-deficient tumors. Clones were sequenced by immunoSEQ multiplex PCR, and TCRdb holds only the in-frame ones, with some missing. The table records roughly 70,000 clones, more than 75% of them present only once. The sample consisted of peripheral blood, taken 2 weeks after starting pembrolizumab. These receptors all come from an adult with mismatch repair-deficient cancer.

The chain couples TRBV11-2 to TRBJ2-1; D might be TRBD1 (6 bases). The length of the CDR3 is 15 residues. The V gene lost 5 bases and the J gene lost 8 bases, with 19 bases spanning the gap. CDR1 SGHAT and CDR2 FQNNGV come from the germline V gene. The CDR3 is CASSPLGGRTHEQFF. CDR3 coding DNA: TGTGCCAGCAGCCCCTTAGGGGGTCGCACCCATGAGCAGTTCTTC.

This clone has only a few counts. The V and J genes are TRBV10-3 and TRBJ1-1, with 8 positions matching TRBD1. This CDR3 region has 13 residues. Unmatched junction bases numbered 2, after V lost 4 bases and J lost 4 bases. Germline CDR1 is ENHRY and CDR2 is SYGVKD. In DNA form, the CDR3 reads TGTGCCATCAGTGGGACAGGGTCCACTGAAGCTTTCTTT. Amino acid sequence: CAISGTGSTEAFF.

The J gene is TRBJ1-2, the V gene TRBV21-1; whether TRBD1, the table's D call, matches the DNA was not checked. TRBV21-1 corresponds to a pseudogene. The CDR3 length is 14 residues. The CDR3 bases are TGTGCCAGCAGCAGAGGCTGGGGGCCCCCTGTCAACACCTTC. It translates to CASSRGWGPPVNTF.

As for this clone: An end of the junction differs from the germline gene, which may be a read error. The chain couples TRBV2 to TRBJ2-3; maybe TRBD1 (6 bases). Germline loops: CDR1 SNHLY, CDR2 FYNNEI. The CDR3 contains 14 residues. CDR3 in amino acids: CASRLSRGTDTQYF. DNA for the CDR3: TGTGCCAGCAGATTAAGCAGGGGCACCGATACGCAGTATTTT. Filled out from reference TRBV2 and TRBJ2-3, the complete variable domain reads EPEVTQTPSHQVTQMGQEVILRCVPISNHLYFYWYRQILGQKVEFLVSFYNNEISEKSEIFDDQFSVERPDGSNFTLKIRSTKLEDSAMYFCASRLSRGTDTQYFGPGTRLTVL.

This chain's CDR3 is CASSAPFSGDYGYTF. The CDR3 nucleotides are TGTGCCAGTAGTGCCCCCTTTTCGGGTGACTATGGCTACACCTTC. The J gene is TRBJ1-2, the V gene TRBV19, with D hard to call. V was trimmed by 5 bases and J by 3 bases, leaving 16 bases between them. The CDR3 is 15 residues long. The germline V gene encodes CDR1 LNHDA and CDR2 SQIVND (reference sequence).

For the CDR3, the DNA is TGTGCCAGTAGCTTTCTAACATGGCGTGAGCAGTACTTC. Amino acids: CASSFLTWREQYF. This rearrangement joins TRBV19 to TRBJ2-7, with D hard to call. V shed 6 bases and J shed 7 bases, with 16 bases lying between them. The CDR3 is 13 residues long. Germline CDR1 and CDR2: LNHDA and SQIVND (reference sequence).

V gene TRBV19 combines with J gene TRBJ2-2; 8 nucleotides line up with TRBD1. Germline-derived CDR1 and CDR2 are LNHDA and SQIVND (reference sequence). V was clipped by 5 bases and J by 7 bases; unmatched bases: 12. The CDR3 runs 16 residues. CDR3 region: CASSGRQGTGSGELFF. The CDR3, as DNA: TGTGCCAGTAGTGGCCGCCAGGGGACAGGAAGCGGGGAGCTGTTTTTT.

The chain combines TRBV4-1 with TRBJ2-5; D is perhaps TRBD2 (6 bases). Per the germline V gene, CDR1 is MGHRA and CDR2 is YSYEKL. There are 16 residues in the CDR3. Deletions cut 0 bases from V and 5 bases from J, with 16 bases between. The chain's CDR3 is CASSQDPRGIGETQYF. In DNA, the CDR3 is TGCGCCAGCAGCCAAGATCCGCGCGGGATTGGGGAGACCCAGTACTTC.

This sequence joins TRBV11-2 and TRBJ2-3; 7 bases fit TRBD1. V shed 0 bases, J shed 4 bases, and the junction held 7 bases outside the gene matches. From germline, CDR1 is SGHAT and CDR2 FQNNGV. The CDR3 loop spans 16 amino acids. CDR3: CASSLDPDRPADTQYF. The CDR3 bases are TGTGCCAGCAGCTTAGACCCGGACAGGCCGGCAGATACGCAGTATTTT.

The chain recombines TRBV2 with TRBJ2-3; D possibly corresponds to TRBD2 (5 bases). V was shortened by 6 bases and J by 7 bases, with 11 bases between the two germline ends. Germline V gene lookup returns CDR1 SNHLY and CDR2 FYNNEI. This CDR3 has 12 amino acids. CDR3 sequence reads: CASRPSGYTQYF. The CDR3 nucleotides are TGTGCCAGCAGACCCTCGGGGTATACGCAGTATTTT. The full variable domain, rest sourced from reference TRBV2 and TRBJ2-3, is EPEVTQTPSHQVTQMGQEVILRCVPISNHLYFYWYRQILGQKVEFLVSFYNNEISEKSEIFDDQFSVERPDGSNFTLKIRSTKLEDSAMYFCASRPSGYTQYFGPGTRLTVL.

This clone was detected once. The CDR3 nucleotides read TGTGCCAGCAGCTTAGGGAGCGGGAGGGCCTACAATGAGCAGTTCTTC. Translating it yields CASSLGSGRAYNEQFF. This chain connects TRBV11-2 to TRBJ2-1; 10 nucleotides match TRBD2. Germline V CDR1 and CDR2: SGHAT, FQNNGV. The CDR3 runs to 16 residues. Germline trimming cut 1 base from V and 2 bases from J; bases unmatched to any gene: 2.

This rearrangement joins TRBV5-4 to TRBJ2-7, with D possibly being TRBD1 or TRBD2 (5 bases each). The length of the CDR3 is 15 residues. V was cut by 4 bases and J by 1 base, with 15 bases left in between. In germline, CDR1 is SGHNT, CDR2 YYREEE (reference sequence). The CDR3 region has the DNA TGTGCCAGCAGCCAGGACCGGGACGCTTCCTACGAGCAGTACTTC. Residues: CASSQDRDASYEQYF.

V usage is TRBV29-1 and J usage is TRBJ2-5; the D is unclear. The CDR3 is 14 residues long. The germline CDR1 and CDR2 sequences are SQVTM and ANQGSEA. V was cut by 4 bases and J by 2 bases, with 14 bases left in between. CDR3 nucleotides: TGCAGCGTTGGAAGCCACTTGGGGCAAGAGACCCAGTACTTC. It is translated as CSVGSHLGQETQYF.

The chain joins TRBV19 to TRBJ1-2; 8 positions agree with TRBD1. Losses at the gene ends were 0 bases for V and 6 bases for J; bases not matched to a gene: 6. Germline CDR1 is LNHDA and CDR2 is SQIVND (reference sequence). This CDR3 comprises 15 residues. The CDR3 reads CASSIDRGQVHGYTF. The CDR3 DNA follows: TGTGCCAGTAGTATAGATCGGGGACAGGTTCATGGCTACACCTTC.

The rearrangement links TRBV19 to TRBJ1-1; 7 nucleotides align to TRBD1. This CDR3 has 14 amino acids. Germline CDR1 and CDR2: LNHDA and SQIVND (reference sequence). V gave up 7 bases and J gave up 1 base; unmatched junction bases: 6. CDR3 in amino acids: CASTVGGQNTEAFF. CDR3 DNA sequence: TGTGCCAGTACGGTAGGGGGCCAGAACACTGAAGCTTTCTTT.